This TCR beta chain was identified in a study of siplizumab effects on memory and regulatory T cells. Notes on the study in general: Siplizumab significantly decreased alloreactive sequences from unstimulated CD4+ memory cells.

Germline V gives CDR1 SGHDN, CDR2 FVKESK. CDR3 size: 16 residues. The V and J ends lost 1 base and 1 base respectively, with 12 bases between them. In the case of this clone: Its matching antigen is unknown.

The protocol was immunoSEQ multiplex PCR, while the TCRdb copy is restricted to in-frame clones and leaves out a portion. The sample records approximately 92,000 clones, about 94% being singletons. This TCR was sampled from a human donor in good health. The chain employs TRBV14 and TRBJ2-3; D is possibly TRBD2 (6 bases). Source material: non-Treg CD4+ T cells sorted from blood. CDR3 DNA: TGTGCCAGCAGCCAAGCCGCGGGGCTAGGCACAGATACGCAGTATTTT. Encoded protein: CASSQAAGLGTDTQYF.